These 8 T cell receptor beta chains were all obtained from the same sample, sequenced in a study of CD8 T cells in Susac syndrome. A quantity of roughly 0.5 to 1 ug RNA underwent reverse transcription using random hexamers. A single record per CDR3 protein comes from TCRdb applying MiXCR to the immunoSEQ multiplex PCR reads. The profile shows over 350,000 distinct CDR3 sequences, 85% of them singletons. What was sequenced was CD8+ T cells from PBMCs. Receptors were obtained from a human donor with multiple sclerosis.

V gene TRBV15 combines with J gene TRBJ2-1; D might be TRBD2 (7 bases). This CDR3 has 16 amino acids. Germline-derived CDR1 and CDR2 are LNHNV and YYDKDF (reference sequence). Trimming took off 8 bases at V and 3 bases at J, with 20 bases between the two ends. CDR3 sequence reads: CATQHGGGGLYNEQFF. CDR3 in DNA: TGTGCCACCCAGCATGGGGGAGGGGGACTCTACAATGAGCAGTTCTTC.

The chain uses TRBV7-4 and TRBJ2-7; D is possibly TRBD1 (7 bases). This CDR3 spans 19 amino acids. The ends were cut back, 5 bases at V and 6 bases at J, with 32 bases in the middle. Germline loops: CDR1 SGHVT, CDR2 SQSDAQ. For the CDR3, the DNA is TGTGCCAGCAGCCACATCGGAGGGACAGCCATTACCTTCCCGTCCGAGCAGTACTTC. Protein product: CASSHIGGTAITFPSEQYF.

The CDR3 loop reads CASSTPRQVHYGYTF. CDR3 coding DNA: TGTGCCAGCAGTACTCCAAGACAGGTCCACTATGGCTACACCTTC. V usage is TRBV28 and J usage is TRBJ1-2; a possible D gene is TRBD1 (6 bases). CDR3 length: 15 amino acids. From germline, CDR1 is MDHEN and CDR2 SYDVKM. Trimming removed 5 bases from V and 3 bases from J, with 16 bases in between.

The chain couples TRBV7-8 to TRBJ2-3; 10 bases map to TRBD2. Germline V gives CDR1 SGHVS, CDR2 FQNEAQ. The CDR3 sequence is 17 residues long. The junction had 7 bases not matched to a gene; V was cut back by 2 bases and J by 2 bases. The CDR3 DNA is TGTGCCAGCAGCTTACCAACTAGCGGGGTCCTCACAGATACGCAGTATTTT. Translating gives CASSLPTSGVLTDTQYF. Looking up the rest from reference TRBV7-8 and TRBJ2-3 gives the full variable domain: GAGVSQSPRYKVAKRGQDVALRCDPISGHVSLFWYQQALGQGPEFLTYFQNEAQLDKSGLPSDRFFAERPEGSVSTLKIQRTQQEDSAVYLCASSLPTSGVLTDTQYFGPGTRLTVL.

V usage is TRBV30 and J usage is TRBJ2-1, with unresolved D. This CDR3 is 14 amino acids long. Germline-derived CDR1 and CDR2 are GTSNPN and SVGIG (reference sequence). Trimming removed 2 bases at V and 7 bases at J, with 15 bases between. The CDR3 nucleotides are TGTGCCTGGAGTTTGGGCGGTCCTGGGAATGAGCAGTTCTTC. Translated, it gives CAWSLGGPGNEQFF.

In this sample, this clonotype turned up a few times. At one boundary the junction diverges from the germline segment, which might be a read error. V and J are TRBV11-2 and TRBJ1-1, with unresolved D. CDR1 is SGHAT and CDR2 is FQNNGV in the germline V gene. This CDR3 comprises 14 residues. The CDR3 DNA reads as TGTGCCAGCAGCTCCCTGACCGTGAACAGTGAAGCTTTCTTT. Translated: CASSSLTVNSEAFF. Based on the CDR3 plus reference TRBV11-2 and TRBJ1-1, the full variable domain is EAGVAQSPRYKIIEKRQSVAFWCNPISGHATLYWYQQILGQGPKLLIQFQNNGVVDDSQLPKDRFSAERLKGVDSTLKIQPAKLEDSAVYLCASSSLTVNSEAFFGQGTRLTVV.

This clonotype was counted once. The CDR3 spells CASSSTPSNEKLFF. CDR3 DNA: TGTGCCAGCAGTTCGACACCGAGTAATGAAAAACTGTTTTTT. The genes are TRBV7-9 and TRBJ1-4; D is ambiguous. V gave up 6 bases and J gave up 4 bases, with 12 bases separating them. The germline gives CDR1 SEHNR, CDR2 FQNEAQ (reference sequence). The CDR3 has 14 amino acids.

The V gene is TRBV19, the J gene TRBJ2-7; 8 bases map to TRBD2. The CDR3 has 17 amino acids. With V trimmed by 7 bases and J by 2 bases, 16 bases remained unmatched. Per the germline V gene, CDR1 is LNHDA and CDR2 is SQIVND (reference sequence). CDR3 coding DNA: TGTGCCAGTACAAGCGAGGGCGGGAGGCCCACCCCCTACGAGCAGTACTTC. It codes for CASTSEGGRPTPYEQYF.